The rows below give T cell receptor beta chains drawn from one sample of a study of shared clonotypes between healthy human individuals. The protocol was immunoSEQ multiplex PCR, while the TCRdb copy is restricted to in-frame clones and leaves out a portion. The sample contains 2 million to 3 million clones, 93% of which appear only once. Sequences were obtained from naive CD4+ T cells from PBMCs. These receptors were taken from a man between 18 and 29 years old in good health. Some clones in this sample may be carry-over from other donors' samples. The CDR3 runs from the conserved cysteine through the conserved F or W. D genes are given only for firm matches. Where a row states a size, it is once, few, many or the class of an expanded clone; other rows omit it.

>TRBV27|.|TRBJ1-2|.
TGTGCCAGCAGCCTTAAGGGTTCCCGGGGCTACACCTTC
CASSLKGSRGYTF
>TRBV27|.|TRBJ2-5|.
TGTGCCAGCAGTTTTCGTGCAGGGGCGATAGAGACCCAGTACTTC
CASSFRAGAIETQYF
>TRBV20-1|.|TRBJ2-1|.
TGCAGTGCTATATTCAGGGCTGAGCAGTTCTTC
CSAIFRAEQFF
>TRBV10-1|TRBD1|TRBJ2-2|.
TGCGCCAGCAGTTCGGGACAGTCGAACACCGGGGAGCTGTTTTTT
CASSSGQSNTGELFF
>TRBV5-1|TRBD1|TRBJ1-1|.
TGCGCCAGCAGCAGGGACAGAGGGGTTCGCACTGAAGCTTTCTTT
CASSRDRGVRTEAFF
>TRBV9|.|TRBJ2-3|.
TGTGCCAGCAGCGTAGGTGTAGCGGAAAACACAGATACGCAGTATTTT
CASSVGVAENTDTQYF
>TRBV7-9|.|TRBJ1-2|.
TGTGCCAGCAGCTTATCTGTGGGTTACGACTATGGCTACACCTTC
CASSLSVGYDYGYTF
>TRBV6-1|TRBD1|TRBJ1-1|.
TGTGCCAGCAGCGCGGCGGGACAGGGGTACACTGAAGCTTTCTTT
CASSAAGQGYTEAFF
>TRBV7-3|TRBD2|TRBJ2-1|.
TGTGCCAGCAGCTTAGTAGACGTGCGGGAGGGCATCCCCTACAATGAGCAGTTCTTC
CASSLVDVREGIPYNEQFF
>TRBV25-1|.|TRBJ2-3|.
TGTGCCAGCAGTGATGTCAATCTAGGGGCAGATACGCAGTATTTT
CASSDVNLGADTQYF
>TRBV5-4|.|TRBJ1-4|.
TGTGCCAGCAGCTTAGCCGGGGATAATGAAAAACTGTTTTTT
CASSLAGDNEKLFF
>TRBV27|.|TRBJ2-1|.
TGTGCCAGCAGTTCCTGGACTAGGGCCCCGACAGGCTATGAGCAGTTCTTC
CASSSWTRAPTGYEQFF
>TRBV5-1|.|TRBJ2-5|.
TGCGCCAGCAGCTTGACAGATCTGCGGGAGACCCAGTACTTC
CASSLTDLRETQYF
>TRBV25-1|.|TRBJ1-3|.
TGTGCCAGCAGTGAATATGGAGGAAACACCATATATTTT
CASSEYGGNTIYF
>TRBV4-1|.|TRBJ1-2|.
TGCGCCAGCAGCCAACCAAGACCCGGGGGCTATGGCTACACCTTC
CASSQPRPGGYGYTF
>TRBV5-1|.|TRBJ2-5|once
TGCGCCAGCAGTACAGACAGAGAGACCCAGTACTTC
CASSTDRETQYF
>TRBV11-2|TRBD2|TRBJ2-1|.
TGTGCCAGCAGCTTAGGGTTCCCTTCGGCTAGCGGGGACTACAATGAGCAGTTCTTC
CASSLGFPSASGDYNEQFF
>TRBV6-1|.|TRBJ1-5|.
TGTGCCAGCAGTGGGGAAGGCCTCGGCAATCAGCCCCAGCATTTT
CASSGEGLGNQPQHF
>TRBV4-1|.|TRBJ2-5|.
TGCGCCAGCAGCCGTGGGCCTAGAGAGACCCAGTACTTC
CASSRGPRETQYF
>TRBV20-1|.|TRBJ2-1|.
TGCAGTGCTACCGAAACAGATGAGCAGTTCTTC
CSATETDEQFF
>TRBV25-1|.|TRBJ1-1|.
TGTGCCAGCAGAAGGGAATTGAACACTGAAGCTTTCTTT
CASRRELNTEAFF
>TRBV5-1|.|TRBJ1-5|.
TGCGCCAGCAGCTTGGCGACAGATCAGCCCCAGCATTTT
CASSLATDQPQHF
>TRBV9|TRBD1|TRBJ1-1|.
TGTGCCAGCAGCGTAGCTACGCGTATCACAGGGGGGACTGAAGCTTTCTTT
CASSVATRITGGTEAFF
>TRBV11-2|.|TRBJ1-1|.
TGTGCCAGCAGCTTAGACAGGGGGAACACTGAAGCTTTCTTT
CASSLDRGNTEAFF
>TRBV9|.|TRBJ2-6|.
TGTGCCAGCAGCGTTCTGGGCTCCACTGGGGCCAACGTCCTGACTTTC
CASSVLGSTGANVLTF
>TRBV19|.|TRBJ2-3|.
TGTGCCAGTAGTCTAGGACTCTTCCACGATACGCAGTATTTT
CASSLGLFHDTQYF
>TRBV28|.|TRBJ1-1|few
TGTGCCAGCAGTTTGGCGGGCGCGGTTGAAGCTTTCTTT
CASSLAGAVEAFF
>TRBV18|.|TRBJ2-5|.
TGTGCCAGCTCACTGGGCCGGCGGGAGACCCAGTACTTC
CASSLGRRETQYF
>TRBV28|.|TRBJ1-2|.
TGTGCCAGCAGTTGGCCCTTATCAATAAACGGCTACACCTTC
CASSWPLSINGYTF
>TRBV5-1|TRBD1|TRBJ1-2|.
TGCGCCAGCAGCTTGGGGACCGTGACAGGGCAAGGCTACACCTTC
CASSLGTVTGQGYTF
>TRBV15|.|TRBJ2-1|.
TGTGCCACCAGCTATAGGGCCAACAATGAGCAGTTCTTC
CATSYRANNEQFF
>TRBV18|TRBD2|TRBJ2-2|.
TGTGCCAGCTCGCAATTCCTACCCCGGATAAGGACTAGCGGGAGTAAGGTCGGGGAGCTGTTTTTT
CASSQFLPRIRTSGSKVGELFF
>TRBV5-6|.|TRBJ2-2|.
TGTGCCAGCAGCTTGCAGGGGCGAAGGGGTGGCACCGGGGAGCTGTTTTTT
CASSLQGRRGGTGELFF
>TRBV2|.|TRBJ1-1|.
TGTGCCAGCAGAGCGGGTCGGCCCGCTTTCTTT
CASRAGRPAFF
>TRBV5-1|.|TRBJ2-5|once
TGCGCCAGCAGCTTGGGGGGTGGCAGAGAGACCCAGTACTTC
CASSLGGGRETQYF
>TRBV30|.|TRBJ2-3|.
TGTGCCTGGAGTGCGGGGGTCCACACAGATACGCAGTATTTT
CAWSAGVHTDTQYF